A single sample is the source of the 17 T cell receptor beta chains below, sequenced in a study of cytomegalovirus exposure and HLA in healthy donors. Repertoires were generated with immunoSEQ multiplex PCR, while TCRdb's copy carries only in-frame clones and drops some. The table shows more than 250,000 clones, with roughly 87% occurring only once. Sequenced sample: PBMCs. The receptors come from a woman in her twenties or thirties in good health and CMV-seronegative.

Only one count was recorded for this clone. The chain couples TRBV2 to TRBJ2-1; TRBD2 might be the D (5 bases). The CDR3 totals 15 residues. CDR1 and CDR2 (germline): SNHLY, FYNNEI. V was shortened by 6 bases and J by 5 bases, with 17 bases between the two germline ends. The CDR3 nucleotides are TGTGCCAGCAGAATGGAGTCGGGGTTTAACAATGAGCAGTTCTTC. Encoded protein: CASRMESGFNNEQFF. Complete variable domain (other parts from reference TRBV2 and TRBJ2-1): EPEVTQTPSHQVTQMGQEVILRCVPISNHLYFYWYRQILGQKVEFLVSFYNNEISEKSEIFDDQFSVERPDGSNFTLKIRSTKLEDSAMYFCASRMESGFNNEQFFGPGTRLTVL.

The chain combines TRBV14 with TRBJ2-5, with TRBD1 matching over 8 bases. Trimming removed 1 base from V and 4 bases from J; junction bases left unmatched: 5. The CDR3 covers 15 residues. Germline CDR1 reads SGHDN; CDR2 reads FVKESK. CDR3 protein: CASSQVTGGLETQYF. The CDR3 DNA reads as TGTGCCAGCAGCCAAGTCACAGGGGGGTTAGAGACCCAGTACTTC.

The V gene is TRBV28, the J gene TRBJ2-7; the D gene is possibly TRBD1 (5 bases). CDR3 length equals 14 residues. The V end lost 3 bases, the J end lost 2 bases, and 11 bases lay between the germline ends. Germline values: CDR1 MDHEN, CDR2 SYDVKM. The CDR3 sequence is CASSLEGVAYEQYF. In DNA, the CDR3 is TGTGCCAGCAGTTTGGAAGGGGTCGCCTACGAGCAGTACTTC.

This clone was found a few times. The chain couples TRBV6-4 to TRBJ2-3; 8 nucleotides align to TRBD2. This CDR3 has 15 amino acids. J lost 5 bases, V lost 3 bases, and 7 bases had no gene match. Per the germline V gene, CDR1 is MRHNA and CDR2 is SNTAGT. The CDR3 spells CASSDQAGAGDTQYF. In DNA form, the CDR3 reads TGTGCCAGCAGTGATCAAGCGGGAGCAGGAGATACGCAGTATTTT.

The chain links TRBV5-1 to TRBJ2-3, with 15 nucleotides matching TRBD2. Trimming removed 4 bases from V and 6 bases from J; junction bases left unmatched: 3. The germline V gene has CDR1 SGHRS and CDR2 YFSETQ. This CDR3 spans 15 amino acids. This chain's CDR3 is CASSTGTSGRDTQYF. Here the CDR3 DNA reads TGCGCCAGCAGCACCGGGACTAGCGGGAGGGATACGCAGTATTTT. Looking up the rest from reference TRBV5-1 and TRBJ2-3 gives the full variable domain: KAGVTQTPRYLIKTRGQQVTLSCSPISGHRSVSWYQQTPGQGLQFLFEYFSETQRNKGNFPGRFSGRQFSNSRSEMNVSTLELGDSALYLCASSTGTSGRDTQYFGPGTRLTVL.

The V and J genes are TRBV9 and TRBJ2-5; D is unclear. Germline-derived CDR1 and CDR2 are SGDLS and YYNGEE. The CDR3 has 14 amino acids. With 0 bases removed from V and 5 bases from J, the gap between germline ends came to 11 bases. The CDR3 DNA is TGTGCCAGCAGCGTAGATTCTAGTTTTGAGACCCAGTACTTC. This gives the protein CASSVDSSFETQYF.

The rearrangement uses TRBV4-2 and TRBJ1-1; 7 bases are shared with TRBD1. Germline values: CDR1 LGHNA, CDR2 YNFKEQ. Trimming cost V 3 bases and J 11 bases; bases outside gene matches: 6. The CDR3 runs to 12 residues. CDR3 amino acids: CASSQTGSEAFF. The CDR3 nucleotides read TGTGCCAGCAGCCAGACAGGGTCGGAGGCTTTCTTT.

This clone has more than one count but fewer than ten. This chain uses TRBV11-2 with TRBJ2-7; D is unresolved. The V end was cut by 8 bases, the J end by 0 bases, with 5 bases between. In germline, CDR1 is SGHAT, CDR2 FQNNGV. The CDR3 length is 11 residues. In DNA, the CDR3 is TGTGCCAGCGGCTACTCCTACGAGCAGTACTTC. This encodes CASGYSYEQYF.

The chain links TRBV4-2 to TRBJ2-7, with 7 positions matching TRBD2. The CDR3 length is 15 residues. CDR1 and CDR2 (germline): LGHNA, YNFKEQ. The ends lost 0 bases at V and 3 bases at J; junction bases unmatched: 5. CDR3 bases: TGTGCCAGCAGCCAAGATAGTGGCGGGGGCTACGAGCAGTACTTC. This translates into CASSQDSGGGYEQYF.

CDR3 nucleotide sequence: TGTGCCAGCAAAAACCGGGGGCTCTATGGCTACACCTTC. Encoded protein: CASKNRGLYGYTF. The rearrangement joins TRBV28 to TRBJ1-2; D is possibly TRBD1 (6 bases). This CDR3 has 13 amino acids. Per germline, CDR1 MDHEN and CDR2 SYDVKM. V lost 7 bases to trimming and J lost 4 bases, with 13 bases between them.

The CDR3 loop reads CASSLGLAGGAGDTQYF. The CDR3 bases are TGTGCCAGCAGCCTTGGACTAGCGGGGGGAGCAGGAGATACGCAGTATTTT. The rearrangement links TRBV9 to TRBJ2-3; TRBD2 matches 14 bases. With V trimmed by 4 bases and J by 5 bases, 9 bases remained unmatched. The CDR3 runs 17 residues. Per germline, CDR1 SGDLS and CDR2 YYNGEE.

This clone has a count of ten or more. The rearrangement joins TRBV6-4 to TRBJ2-2; weak D call: TRBD2 (5 bases). The CDR3 totals 13 residues. Trimming cost V 5 bases and J 1 base, with 5 bases left between them. The germline V gene has CDR1 MRHNA and CDR2 SNTAGT. The CDR3 DNA follows: TGTGCCAGCAGTAGCGGGAACACCGGGGAGCTGTTTTTT. This codes for CASSSGNTGELFF.

The V and J genes are TRBV7-2 and TRBJ1-1; the D is unclear. CDR1 and CDR2 (germline): SGHTA, FQGNSA. This CDR3 is 14 amino acids long. V shed 6 bases and J shed 2 bases, with 13 bases lying between them. The CDR3 region is CASSLRPPNTEAFF. DNA of the CDR3: TGTGCCAGCAGTCTAAGACCACCTAACACTGAAGCTTTCTTT.

V is TRBV29-1 and J is TRBJ2-5, with a tentative D call TRBD2 (7 bases). The CDR3 contains 17 residues. V was cut by 7 bases and J by 2 bases, with 26 bases left in between. Germline values: CDR1 SQVTM, CDR2 ANQGSEA. CDR3 amino acids: CSAAGADGLPFQETQYF. As DNA, the CDR3 is TGCAGCGCTGCGGGGGCTGATGGTCTCCCTTTTCAAGAGACCCAGTACTTC.

V and J are TRBV9 and TRBJ2-5, with D maybe TRBD2 (5 bases). The CDR3 covers 13 residues. The V and J ends lost 5 bases and 5 bases respectively, with 13 bases between them. Germline loops: CDR1 SGDLS, CDR2 YYNGEE. The CDR3 DNA sequence: TGTGCCAGCAGTGACCAATGGAGGGAGACCCAGTACTTC. Amino acid sequence: CASSDQWRETQYF.

The J gene is TRBJ2-3, the V gene TRBV25-1; D gene unclear. Germline CDR1 reads MGHDK; CDR2 reads SYGVNS. This CDR3 has 13 residues. V shed 5 bases and J shed 6 bases, with 12 bases lying between them. This CDR3 reads CASSQPPGDTQYF. The CDR3 DNA reads TGTGCCAGCAGTCAACCTCCTGGGGATACGCAGTATTTT. Filled out from reference TRBV25-1 and TRBJ2-3, the complete variable domain reads EADIYQTPRYLVIGTGKKITLECSQTMGHDKMYWYQQDPGMELHLIHYSYGVNSTEKGDLSSESTVSRIRTEHFPLTLESARPSHTSQYLCASSQPPGDTQYFGPGTRLTVL.

In this sample, this clone turned up a few times. This sequence joins TRBV4-3 and TRBJ1-5; D remains unclear. The CDR3 loop spans 15 amino acids. Trimming left V 0 bases short and J 7 bases short, with 13 bases between. From germline, CDR1 is LGHNA and CDR2 YSLEER. This CDR3 reads CASSQDFAGSQPQHF. CDR3 coding DNA: TGCGCCAGCAGCCAAGATTTCGCGGGGAGCCAGCCCCAGCATTTT.